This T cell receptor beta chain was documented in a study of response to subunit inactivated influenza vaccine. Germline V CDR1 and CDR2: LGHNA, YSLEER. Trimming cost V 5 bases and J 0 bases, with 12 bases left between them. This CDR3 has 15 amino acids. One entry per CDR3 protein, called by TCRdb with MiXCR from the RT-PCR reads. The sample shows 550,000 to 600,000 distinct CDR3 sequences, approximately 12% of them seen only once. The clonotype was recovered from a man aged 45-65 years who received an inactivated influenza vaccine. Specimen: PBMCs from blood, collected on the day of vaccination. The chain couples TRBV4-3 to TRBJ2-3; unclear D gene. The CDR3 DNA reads TGCGCCAGCAGCGCATGGGTTACTAGCACAGATACGCAGTATTTT. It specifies CASSAWVTSTDTQYF.